A single sample gave rise to the 4 T cell receptor beta chains below, sequenced in a study of cytomegalovirus exposure and HLA in healthy donors listed by TCRdb under 2017. Library generation was performed with the immunoSEQ multiplex PCR assay. TCRdb's version of the immuneACCESS table is confined to in-frame rearrangements and falls short of the full clone set. An unresolved V gene accounts for under half of the shortfall where checked; the remainder is of unknown origin. This sample lists 85,000 to 120,000 clones; over 85% were detected once. 0.89% of the sample is taken by the ten largest. Sequencing was done on a sample of PBMCs. The origin of the receptors is a woman aged 18-35 years in good health and CMV-seronegative.

This chain links TRBV4-3 with TRBJ1-6; TRBD1 might be the D (6 bases). Germline V gene lookup returns CDR1 LGHNA and CDR2 YSLEER. CDR3 length: 18 residues. V lost 0 bases and J 4 bases, leaving 16 bases between the germline ends. For the CDR3, the DNA is TGCGCCAGCAGCCAAGACCGACAGGACTTGACATATAATTCACCCCTCCACTTT. Translating gives CASSQDRQDLTYNSPLHF.

This clone was seen a single time. The chain recombines TRBV5-4 with TRBJ1-1; D gene ambiguous. V lost 3 bases, J lost 1 base, and 10 bases lay in between. The length of the CDR3 is 14 residues. Germline CDR1 is SGHNT and CDR2 is YYREEE (reference sequence). CDR3 in amino acids: CASSSLGGNTEAFF. CDR3 DNA: TGTGCCAGCAGCTCCCTAGGAGGGAACACTGAAGCTTTCTTT.

The rearrangement joins TRBV7-9 to TRBJ2-7; TRBD1 might be the D (5 bases). The germline V and J ends were trimmed by 5 bases and 0 bases, with 23 bases remaining between them. The CDR3 sequence is 18 residues long. Germline assignment: CDR1 SEHNR and CDR2 FQNEAQ (reference sequence). CDR3 DNA: TGTGCCAGCAGCGGGGCGGTCTCCTCACCCCTTCACTCCTACGAGCAGTACTTC. Translated, it gives CASSGAVSSPLHSYEQYF.

The chain uses TRBV5-5 and TRBJ2-1; maybe TRBD2 (6 bases). Germline-derived CDR1 and CDR2 are SGHKS and YYEKEE (reference sequence). The V and J ends lost 5 bases and 0 bases respectively, with 15 bases between them. The CDR3 has 16 amino acids. As DNA, the CDR3 is TGTGCCAGCAGGGTGGGACTCCAGTTCTCCTACAATGAGCAGTTCTTC. Its protein is CASRVGLQFSYNEQFF.